Listed below are T cell receptor beta chains from one sample, sequenced in a study of T cell responses to AZD1222 COVID-19 vaccine. Using immunoSEQ multiplex PCR, the repertoire was profiled, and TCRdb retains in-frame clones only, with some absent. The table lists 150,000 or so clones, 85% to 90% of them singletons, with roughly 4% in the top ten. The source material was peripheral blood, sampled 28 days after the second dose of the MenACWY control vaccine. These receptors originate from an adult who received the MenACWY meningococcal vaccine as a control. CDR3s include the opening cysteine and the closing phenylalanine or tryptophan. A D gene is named only where the DNA matches it firmly. Rows give clone size only sometimes, using once, few, many, or a class for an expanded clone.

DNA: TGTGCCAGTAGCGAGGGGCTCTACTATGGCTACACCTTC
CDR3: CASSEGLYYGYTF
J: TRBJ1-2
D: NA
V: TRBV19
size: NA

DNA: TGTGCCATCAGGGGACCTGGGACTTCCAACTATGGCTACACCTTC
CDR3: CAIRGPGTSNYGYTF
J: TRBJ1-2
D: NA
V: TRBV10-3
size: NA

DNA: TGTGCCAGCAGTGTTGAGGGGAATCAGCCCCAGCATTTT
CDR3: CASSVEGNQPQHF
J: TRBJ1-5
D: NA
V: TRBV6-4
size: NA

DNA: TGTGCCTGGAGTGTATGGGGGGAGGGCAGCTCCTACGAGCAGTACTTC
CDR3: CAWSVWGEGSSYEQYF
J: TRBJ2-7
D: TRBD2
V: TRBV30
size: few

DNA: TGCGCCAGCAGCTTATCAGCGGTAAACACCGGGGAGCTGTTTTTT
CDR3: CASSLSAVNTGELFF
J: TRBJ2-2
D: NA
V: TRBV5-1
size: NA

DNA: TGCAGTGCTAGTCCCCGTGGGTGGGGGAGGGATACGCAGTATTTT
CDR3: CSASPRGWGRDTQYF
J: TRBJ2-3
D: NA
V: TRBV20-1
size: NA

DNA: TGTGCCAGCAGCTTCGGACAGGGAGGGTACGAGCAGTACTTC
CDR3: CASSFGQGGYEQYF
J: TRBJ2-7
D: NA
V: TRBV7-2
size: NA

DNA: TGTGCCAGCAGCTTAGGTGATAGCAATCAGCCCCAGCATTTT
CDR3: CASSLGDSNQPQHF
J: TRBJ1-5
D: NA
V: TRBV11-2
size: few

DNA: TGTGCCAGCAGCTTGCGCTCTACAGGGGCCACTGAAGCTTTCTTT
CDR3: CASSLRSTGATEAFF
J: TRBJ1-1
D: TRBD1
V: TRBV5-6
size: NA

DNA: TGTGCCAGCAGCTTAGAAGGGGGCTGGGAGCCCCAGCATTTT
CDR3: CASSLEGGWEPQHF
J: TRBJ1-5
D: TRBD1
V: TRBV7-2
size: NA

DNA: TGTGCCAGCAGTTTCGGGACAGGCCAGTACGAGCAGTACTTC
CDR3: CASSFGTGQYEQYF
J: TRBJ2-7
D: TRBD1
V: TRBV27
size: NA

DNA: TGCAGTGCCCCGGACCATGGCTACACCTTC
CDR3: CSAPDHGYTF
J: TRBJ1-2
D: NA
V: TRBV20-1
size: NA

DNA: TGCGCCAGCAGCCAATTCGGGCGTGGCTACACCTTC
CDR3: CASSQFGRGYTF
J: TRBJ1-2
D: NA
V: TRBV4-3
size: NA

DNA: TGCGCCAGCAGCCCCTTAATCGGGGGTAATGAAAAACTGTTTTTT
CDR3: CASSPLIGGNEKLFF
J: TRBJ1-4
D: NA
V: TRBV5-1
size: NA

DNA: TGTGCCAGCTCACCAGGACAGGAGCTTTATGGCTACACCTTC
CDR3: CASSPGQELYGYTF
J: TRBJ1-2
D: TRBD1
V: TRBV18
size: NA

DNA: TGTGCCACCAACCCGGGGTCGTCCTACGAGCAGTACTTC
CDR3: CATNPGSSYEQYF
J: TRBJ2-7
D: NA
V: TRBV2
size: few

DNA: TGTGCCAGCAGCGTATTAGGCAGGGCGGACACTGAAGCTTTCTTT
CDR3: CASSVLGRADTEAFF
J: TRBJ1-1
D: NA
V: TRBV9
size: NA

DNA: TGTGCCAGCAGTGAATTTCCCGGCTCTGGAAACACCATATATTTT
CDR3: CASSEFPGSGNTIYF
J: TRBJ1-3
D: NA
V: TRBV6-1
size: few

DNA: TGTGCCTGGAGTGTGGCGGCATTCGATCAGCCCCAGCATTTT
CDR3: CAWSVAAFDQPQHF
J: TRBJ1-5
D: NA
V: TRBV30
size: NA

DNA: TGTGCCAGTAACCCGAGTGGCAGTCACAACACTGAAGCTTTCTTT
CDR3: CASNPSGSHNTEAFF
J: TRBJ1-1
D: NA
V: TRBV28
size: NA

DNA: TGTGCCAGCAGTTTATTGGGGTCGACAGGGTATCAGCCCCAGCATTTT
CDR3: CASSLLGSTGYQPQHF
J: TRBJ1-5
D: TRBD1
V: TRBV28
size: NA

DNA: TGTGCCAGTAGTGGGGGGACAGGAAGGGATCAGCCCCAGCATTTT
CDR3: CASSGGTGRDQPQHF
J: TRBJ1-5
D: TRBD1
V: TRBV19
size: NA

DNA: TGTGCCAGCAGTTTACTACAGGGGGCGATAACAGATACGCAGTATTTT
CDR3: CASSLLQGAITDTQYF
J: TRBJ2-3
D: TRBD1
V: TRBV6-5
size: once

DNA: TGTGCCAGCAGCTTAGAAGGGGGAGCTAATGAAAAACTGTTTTTT
CDR3: CASSLEGGANEKLFF
J: TRBJ1-4
D: NA
V: TRBV5-4
size: few

DNA: TGTGCCAGCAGTTTAAGGGCAGACACTGAAGCTTTCTTT
CDR3: CASSLRADTEAFF
J: TRBJ1-1
D: NA
V: TRBV28
size: once

DNA: TGTGCCAGCGTATTGAGGGGCCAGATTGGTGGCTACACCTTC
CDR3: CASVLRGQIGGYTF
J: TRBJ1-2
D: NA
V: TRBV19
size: NA

DNA: TGTGCCAGCAGGGGACTAGCGGGTTTAGGTGAGCAGTTCTTC
CDR3: CASRGLAGLGEQFF
J: TRBJ2-1
D: TRBD2
V: TRBV2
size: once

DNA: TGTGCCAGCAGCTTAGAGGGACGTCATAGATCTGGAAACACCATATATTTT
CDR3: CASSLEGRHRSGNTIYF
J: TRBJ1-3
D: NA
V: TRBV7-2
size: NA

DNA: TGTGCCAGCAGTGAACTCCGGGTGGGGGAAAAACTGTTTTTT
CDR3: CASSELRVGEKLFF
J: TRBJ1-4
D: NA
V: TRBV6-1
size: NA

DNA: TGTGCCAGCAGTGACAGGGAGGGGTATGGCTACACCTTC
CDR3: CASSDREGYGYTF
J: TRBJ1-2
D: TRBD1
V: TRBV6-6
size: NA

DNA: TGCGCCAGCAGCTCGGGACTTCCCAGCACAGATACGCAGTATTTT
CDR3: CASSSGLPSTDTQYF
J: TRBJ2-3
D: NA
V: TRBV5-1
size: NA

DNA: TGTGCCAGCAGCCCAGGGATTGGGGGCAATCAGCCCCAGCATTTT
CDR3: CASSPGIGGNQPQHF
J: TRBJ1-5
D: NA
V: TRBV9
size: NA

DNA: TGTGCCAGCATTCGCGATTGGACATCAGCGAACACTGAAGCTTTCTTT
CDR3: CASIRDWTSANTEAFF
J: TRBJ1-1
D: NA
V: TRBV2
size: NA

DNA: TGTGCCAGCAGTCCAGACAGGGCTAGGGGCTACACCTTC
CDR3: CASSPDRARGYTF
J: TRBJ1-2
D: TRBD1
V: TRBV6-5
size: NA

DNA: TGCAGCGTTGTAACGGCGATTGAAGCTTTCTTT
CDR3: CSVVTAIEAFF
J: TRBJ1-1
D: NA
V: TRBV29-1
size: NA

DNA: TGTGCCAGCGAACTGTCAGGGAATCAGCCCCAGCATTTT
CDR3: CASELSGNQPQHF
J: TRBJ1-5
D: NA
V: TRBV6-5
size: NA

DNA: TGTGCCAGCCAGCCGGGAGTTGGCGCAGATACGCAGTATTTT
CDR3: CASQPGVGADTQYF
J: TRBJ2-3
D: NA
V: TRBV7-2
size: NA

DNA: TGTGCCAGCAGCCTAGGGGCTAGCGGGAACACAGATACGCAGTATTTT
CDR3: CASSLGASGNTDTQYF
J: TRBJ2-3
D: TRBD2
V: TRBV11-2
size: NA

DNA: TGTGCCAGCAGCCCTGGACTAGCGGTCAACGAGCAGTACTTC
CDR3: CASSPGLAVNEQYF
J: TRBJ2-7
D: TRBD2
V: TRBV7-8
size: NA

DNA: TGTGCCAGCAGCGGCCGACCCATGAGCTCCTATAATTCACCCCTCCACTTT
CDR3: CASSGRPMSSYNSPLHF
J: TRBJ1-6
D: NA
V: TRBV7-8
size: NA

DNA: TGTGCCAGCAGCGCTGGTACCGGACACGTATCTGGGGCCAACGTCCTGACTTTC
CDR3: CASSAGTGHVSGANVLTF
J: TRBJ2-6
D: NA
V: TRBV9
size: NA

DNA: TGCGCCAGCAGCTTGGGCGTAGCGGGACAGGGGGATGGCTACACCTTC
CDR3: CASSLGVAGQGDGYTF
J: TRBJ1-2
D: TRBD1
V: TRBV5-1
size: once